This T cell receptor beta chain is drawn from a study of shared clonotypes between healthy human individuals (dated by TCRdb to about 2020). About the investigation overall: The cohort included three men and a couple of women between 18 and 49 years of age. To estimate repertoire size and how much clonotype sharing occurs between individuals, the study deeply sequenced the blood TCR repertoires of several healthy adults. Per donor, leukapheresis produced somewhere between about 0.9 and 9.5 billion PBMCs. Libraries were prepared and TCR repertoires were sequenced by different laboratories using diverse techniques, in order to increase sequencing depth and limit assay-specific biases. Per donor, three plates each were used for CD4 naive and CD4 memory, two for CD8 naive, and one for CD8 memory.

V has 4 bases trimmed and J has 2 bases trimmed; junction bases matching no gene number 9. The CDR3 starts with the cysteine, ends with the phenylalanine, and has 16 residues. The retained sequence is limited to the CDR3, 48 bases, with the frame set at the first base. According to the germline V gene, CDR1 reads SGHRS and CDR2 reads YFSETQ. For the CD8 naive samples, CD45RO-negative cells were positively selected for CCR7, yielding a CD45RA+CCR7+ population from which TemRA cells were excluded. Healthy HIV-negative adults with no recently reported acute infections or vaccinations were included as donors. Only Caucasian adults living in Nashville, Tennessee, USA were represented among the donors. After blood collection by leukapheresis, PBMCs were isolated using Ficoll-Histopaque density gradient centrifugation and then cryopreserved in the vapor phase of liquid nitrogen. Analytical flow cytometry was used to check the purity and quantity of every magnetically sorted T cell population. Each sorted fraction had its genomic DNA isolated and then quantified by UV absorbance on a Nanodrop 2000c.

About this clone itself: This clone's antigen is unknown. Per-base quality was not reported, and no clone a single base away is much larger than it.

TCR CDR3 regions were amplified from genomic DNA by multiplex PCR using the deep immunoSEQ assay. Genomic DNA extracted from each cell subset was distributed evenly over all wells of several immunoSEQ 96-well plates, and each plate served as one replicate. For sorted subsets, 200 to 250 ng of genomic DNA, equivalent to tens of thousands of T cell genomes, went into each replicate PCR. The purified libraries were quantified using a Qubit 3.0 fluorometer, sized with a Bioanalyzer 2100, and then quantified again using the KAPA Library Quantification kit. A separate single-read 150-cycle Illumina NextSeq 550 flow cell was used to sequence each immunoSEQ 96-well plate. In the source study's methods: Because the immunoSEQ output held only junctional sequences and lacked quality scores, the filtering could not match the filtering applied to full-length reads. To assign V/J genes and CDR3, sequences were annotated against IMGT germline references using PyIR, a Python wrapper for IgBLAST v1.9. Reads were removed for weak V/J assignments (E-value above 1e-6), missing CDR3, stop codons, out-of-frame junctions, or ambiguous translated residues. A V3J clonotype was defined by an identical inferred V gene, J gene, and CDR3 amino acid sequence. The percentage overlap between two repertoires was calculated by dividing the number of shared unique clonotypes by the size of the smaller repertoire. Repertoire richness was assessed with RTK rarefaction, the Chao1 estimator, and Recon v2.1 estimates of unobserved clonotypes. OLGA was used to compute generation probabilities for all TCRbeta clonotypes that the gDNA method yielded from a few donors. The table was pulled from immuneACCESS by TCRdb, which kept in-frame rearrangements only. Such tables lose some clones; where checked, under half of the loss comes from unresolved V genes, and the rest has no known cause. V and J calls and clone size are those listed in that table; D and trimming were worked out from the DNA. The sample table contains about 2 million clones; only one count was recorded for roughly 94% of them. The ten largest make up 0.9% to 1.5% of the sample.

The paper's findings and limits, for the study overall: Sampling was restricted to blood, and TCR repertoires in tissues likely differ from the TCR repertoires found in blood. Pairwise subsampling indicated that sequencing depth was expected to affect the degree of clonotype sharing among donors. Clonotypes shared by all four sorted-subset donors showed higher generation probabilities than non-shared clonotypes. The small number of donors limited the genetic and exposure-history diversity represented. Incomplete sequencing was indicated by rarefaction of sorted-subset datasets, despite the large sequencing depth. Larger estimated clonotype richness was generally found for naive subsets than for memory subsets. Sharing across a few donors was observed for about 5% of naive CD4, around 3.5% of naive CD8, 2% to 2.5% of memory CD4, and about 0.4% of memory CD8 clonotypes.

Sequenced: naive CD8+ T cells sorted from blood. This specimen's cell subset or site label, interpreted: CD45RA+CCR7+. The sequence is built from TRBV5-1 and TRBJ2-3, and TRBD2 aligns with 8 junction nucleotides. The sequence derives from a young man in good health. The nucleotide sequence reads as follows: TGCGCCAGCAGCAAAGAATTAGCGGGACTCACAGATACGCAGTATTTT. Its amino acids are CASSKELAGLTDTQYF.